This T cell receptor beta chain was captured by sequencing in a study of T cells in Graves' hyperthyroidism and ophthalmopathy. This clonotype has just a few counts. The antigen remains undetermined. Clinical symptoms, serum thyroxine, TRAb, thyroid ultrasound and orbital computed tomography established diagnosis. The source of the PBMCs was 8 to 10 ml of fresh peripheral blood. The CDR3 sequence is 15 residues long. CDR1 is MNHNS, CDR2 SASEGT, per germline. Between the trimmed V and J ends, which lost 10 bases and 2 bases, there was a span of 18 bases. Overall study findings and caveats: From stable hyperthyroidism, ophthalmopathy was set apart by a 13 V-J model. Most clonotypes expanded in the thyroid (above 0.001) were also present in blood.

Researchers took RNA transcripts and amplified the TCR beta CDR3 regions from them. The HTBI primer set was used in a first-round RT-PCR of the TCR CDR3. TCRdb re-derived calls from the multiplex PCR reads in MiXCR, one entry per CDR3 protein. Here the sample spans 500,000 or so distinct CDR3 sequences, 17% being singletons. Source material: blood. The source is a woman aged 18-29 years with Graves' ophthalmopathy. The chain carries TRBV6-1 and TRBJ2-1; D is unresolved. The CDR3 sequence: CATHNSNATYNEQFF. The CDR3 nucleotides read TGTGCCACCCATAATTCTAACGCAACCTACAATGAGCAGTTCTTC.